In this sample, the clone carrying this TCR beta chain turned up a few times. What it binds is not known. The data were obtained in a study of cytomegalovirus exposure and HLA in healthy donors. Points from the study as a whole: Most TCR sequences proved rare, with some public TCRs found in many donors. The likely explanation for a cluster of highly shared sequence variants was sequencing artifact.

Primers for the PCR totalled 60 Vbeta and 13 Jbeta. Here immunoSEQ multiplex PCR was the method, and the copy in TCRdb shows in-frame clones only, minus some. The repertoire holds approximately 140,000 clones, with about 78% as singletons. Sequencing was carried out using PBMCs. The receptor's source is a human donor in good health.

CDR3 nucleotides: TGTGCCTGGACAGGGGGCTACACTGAAGCTTTCTTT. This encodes CAWTGGYTEAFF. This sequence joins TRBV30 and TRBJ1-1; 8 positions agree with TRBD1. Looked up from germline, CDR1 is GTSNPN and CDR2 is SVGIG (reference sequence). The V gene end was trimmed by 4 bases and the J gene end by 3 bases; junction bases not matched to a gene: 1. The CDR3 contains 12 residues.